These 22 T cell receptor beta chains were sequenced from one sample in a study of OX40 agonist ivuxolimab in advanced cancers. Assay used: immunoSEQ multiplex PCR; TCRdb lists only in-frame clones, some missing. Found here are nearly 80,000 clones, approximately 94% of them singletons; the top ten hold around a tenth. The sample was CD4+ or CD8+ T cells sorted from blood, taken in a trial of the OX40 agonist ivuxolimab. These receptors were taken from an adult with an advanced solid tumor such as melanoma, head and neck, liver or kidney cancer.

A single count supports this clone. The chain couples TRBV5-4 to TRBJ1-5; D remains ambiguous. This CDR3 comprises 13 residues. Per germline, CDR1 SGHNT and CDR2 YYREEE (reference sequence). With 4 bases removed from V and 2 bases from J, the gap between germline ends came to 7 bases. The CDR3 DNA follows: TGTGCCAGCAGCCCCGGGGGCAATCAGCCCCAGCATTTT. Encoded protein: CASSPGGNQPQHF.

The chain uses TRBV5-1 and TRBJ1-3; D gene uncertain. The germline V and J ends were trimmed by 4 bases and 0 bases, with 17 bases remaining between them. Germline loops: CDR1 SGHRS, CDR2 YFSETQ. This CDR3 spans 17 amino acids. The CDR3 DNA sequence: TGCGCCAGCAGCGCCCGGGCCAGCGGGTACTCTGGAAACACCATATATTTT. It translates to CASSARASGYSGNTIYF.

The CDR3 protein is CASSSSGNLYEQYF. CDR3 bases: TGCGCCAGCAGCTCAAGCGGGAACCTCTACGAGCAGTACTTC. This chain links TRBV5-1 with TRBJ2-7; 7 bases fit TRBD2. V shed 3 bases, J shed 3 bases, and the junction held 6 bases outside the gene matches. The V gene's germline CDR1 is SGHRS and CDR2 YFSETQ. The length of the CDR3 is 14 residues.

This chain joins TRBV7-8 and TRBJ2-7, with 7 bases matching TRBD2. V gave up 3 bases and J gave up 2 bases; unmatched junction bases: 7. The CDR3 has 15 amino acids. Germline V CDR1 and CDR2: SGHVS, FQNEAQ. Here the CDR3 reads CASSLGGSSPYEQYF. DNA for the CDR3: TGTGCCAGCAGCTTGGGCGGGAGCTCCCCCTACGAGCAGTACTTC. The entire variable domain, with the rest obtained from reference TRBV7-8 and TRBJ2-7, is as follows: GAGVSQSPRYKVAKRGQDVALRCDPISGHVSLFWYQQALGQGPEFLTYFQNEAQLDKSGLPSDRFFAERPEGSVSTLKIQRTQQEDSAVYLCASSLGGSSPYEQYFGPGTRLTVT.

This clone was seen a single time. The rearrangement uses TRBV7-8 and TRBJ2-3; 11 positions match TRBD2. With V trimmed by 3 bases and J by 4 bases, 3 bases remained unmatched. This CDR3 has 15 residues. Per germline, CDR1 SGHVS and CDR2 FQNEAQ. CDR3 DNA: TGTGCCAGCAGCTTGACTAGCGGGATCCCAGATACGCAGTATTTT. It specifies CASSLTSGIPDTQYF.

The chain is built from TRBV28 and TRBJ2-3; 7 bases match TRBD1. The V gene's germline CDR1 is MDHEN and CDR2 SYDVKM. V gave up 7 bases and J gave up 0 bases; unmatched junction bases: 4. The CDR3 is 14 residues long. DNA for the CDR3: TGTGCCAGCACTCTGACAGGGAGCACAGATACGCAGTATTTT. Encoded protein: CASTLTGSTDTQYF.

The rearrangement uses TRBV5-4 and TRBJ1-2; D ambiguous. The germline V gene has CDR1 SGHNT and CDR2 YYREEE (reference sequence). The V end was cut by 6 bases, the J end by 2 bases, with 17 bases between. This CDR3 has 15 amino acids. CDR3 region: CASKSGIPINYGYTF. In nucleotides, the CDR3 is TGTGCCAGCAAGTCGGGGATTCCTATCAACTATGGCTACACCTTC.

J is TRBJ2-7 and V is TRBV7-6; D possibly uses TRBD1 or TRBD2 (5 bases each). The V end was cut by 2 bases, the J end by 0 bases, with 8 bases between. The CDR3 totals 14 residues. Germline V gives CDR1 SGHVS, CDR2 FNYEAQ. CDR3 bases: TGTGCCAGCAGCTTAAGGGACGACTCCTACGAGCAGTACTTC. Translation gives CASSLRDDSYEQYF. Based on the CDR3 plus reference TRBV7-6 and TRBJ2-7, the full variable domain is GAGVSQSPRYKVTKRGQDVALRCDPISGHVSLYWYRQALGQGPEFLTYFNYEAQQDKSGLPNDRFSAERPEGSISTLTIQRTEQRDSAMYRCASSLRDDSYEQYFGPGTRLTVT.

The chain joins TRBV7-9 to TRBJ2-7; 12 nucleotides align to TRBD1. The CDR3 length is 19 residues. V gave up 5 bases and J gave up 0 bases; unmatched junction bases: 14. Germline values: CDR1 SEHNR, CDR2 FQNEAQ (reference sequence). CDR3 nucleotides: TGTGCCAGCAGCACGGGGGACAGGGGGCCCCAATATAGCTCCTACGAGCAGTACTTC. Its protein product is CASSTGDRGPQYSSYEQYF.

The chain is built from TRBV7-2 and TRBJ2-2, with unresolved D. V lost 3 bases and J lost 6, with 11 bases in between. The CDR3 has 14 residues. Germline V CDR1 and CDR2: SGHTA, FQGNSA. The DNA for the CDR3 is TGTGCCAGCAGCTTGGGTCAGTACGCCGGGGAGCTGTTTTTT. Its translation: CASSLGQYAGELFF.

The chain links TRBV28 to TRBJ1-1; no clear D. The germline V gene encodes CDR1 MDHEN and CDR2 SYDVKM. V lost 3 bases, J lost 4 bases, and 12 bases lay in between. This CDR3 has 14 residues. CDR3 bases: TGTGCCAGCAGTTTCGACGGAGGAGGCACTGAAGCTTTCTTT. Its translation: CASSFDGGGTEAFF.

The CDR3 DNA sequence: TGTGCCAGCAGTGATAGTTCCGGACAGGGGGCCTACGAGCAGTACTTC. Its protein product is CASSDSSGQGAYEQYF. V and J are TRBV2 and TRBJ2-7, with TRBD1 identical over 10 bases. Germline assignment: CDR1 SNHLY and CDR2 FYNNEI. J was trimmed by 2 bases and V by 3 bases; bases with no gene match: 7. This CDR3 comprises 16 residues.

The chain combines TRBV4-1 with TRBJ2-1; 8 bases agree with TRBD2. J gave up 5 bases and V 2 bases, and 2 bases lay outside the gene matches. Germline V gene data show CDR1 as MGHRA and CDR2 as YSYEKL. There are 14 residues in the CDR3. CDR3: CASSQRGLDNEQFF. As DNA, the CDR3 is TGCGCCAGCAGCCAACGGGGACTAGACAATGAGCAGTTCTTC.

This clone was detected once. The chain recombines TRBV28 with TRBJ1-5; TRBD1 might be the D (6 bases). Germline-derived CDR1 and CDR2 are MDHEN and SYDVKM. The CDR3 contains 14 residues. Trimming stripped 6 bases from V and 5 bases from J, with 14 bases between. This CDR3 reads CASSPRGWDQPQHF. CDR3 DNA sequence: TGTGCCAGCAGCCCCAGGGGATGGGATCAGCCCCAGCATTTT.

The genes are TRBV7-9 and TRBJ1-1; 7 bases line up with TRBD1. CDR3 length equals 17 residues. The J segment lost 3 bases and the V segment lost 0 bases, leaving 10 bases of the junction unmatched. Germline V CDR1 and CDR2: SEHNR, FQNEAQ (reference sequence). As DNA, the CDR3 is TGTGCCAGCAGCTTAGCGTTGGCGGCAGGGGGGGACACTGAAGCTTTCTTT. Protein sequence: CASSLALAAGGDTEAFF.

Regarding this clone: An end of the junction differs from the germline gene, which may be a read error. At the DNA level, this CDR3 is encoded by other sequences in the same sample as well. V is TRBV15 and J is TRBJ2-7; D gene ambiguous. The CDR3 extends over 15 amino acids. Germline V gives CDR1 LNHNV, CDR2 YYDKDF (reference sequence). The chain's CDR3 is CATSTPQTLSYEQYF. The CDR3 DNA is TGTGCCACTAGCACCCCGCAGACCCTCTCCTACGAGCAGTACTTC.

CDR3 sequence (DNA): TGTGCCAGCAGTTTCTCAGGGGAGACCCAGTACTTC. This encodes CASSFSGETQYF. The rearrangement joins TRBV27 to TRBJ2-5; TRBD1 is a possible D gene (5 bases). Looked up from germline, CDR1 is MNHEY and CDR2 is SMNVEV (reference sequence). CDR3 length equals 12 residues. V was clipped by 3 bases and J by 5 bases, with 7 bases between them.

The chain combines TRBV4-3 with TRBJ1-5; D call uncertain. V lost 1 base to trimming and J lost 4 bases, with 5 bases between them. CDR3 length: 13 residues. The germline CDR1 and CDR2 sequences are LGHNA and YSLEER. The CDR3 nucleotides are TGCGCCAGCAGCCAAGCCCCGAATCAGCCCCAGCATTTT. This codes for CASSQAPNQPQHF.

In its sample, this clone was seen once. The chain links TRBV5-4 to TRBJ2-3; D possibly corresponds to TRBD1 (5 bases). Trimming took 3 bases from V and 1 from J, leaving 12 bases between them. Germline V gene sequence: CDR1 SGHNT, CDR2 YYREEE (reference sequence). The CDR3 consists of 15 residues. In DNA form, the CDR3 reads TGTGCCAGCAGCTATGGTTGGGGCCGCACAGATACGCAGTATTTT. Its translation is CASSYGWGRTDTQYF. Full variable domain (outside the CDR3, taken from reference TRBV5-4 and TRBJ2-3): ETGVTQSPTHLIKTRGQQVTLRCSSQSGHNTVSWYQQALGQGPQFIFQYYREEENGRGNFPPRFSGLQFPNYSSELNVNALELDDSALYLCASSYGWGRTDTQYFGPGTRLTVL.

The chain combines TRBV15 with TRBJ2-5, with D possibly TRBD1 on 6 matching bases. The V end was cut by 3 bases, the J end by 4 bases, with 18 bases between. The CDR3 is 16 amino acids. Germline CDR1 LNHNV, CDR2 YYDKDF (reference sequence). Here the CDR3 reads CATSRTAQGYTETQYF. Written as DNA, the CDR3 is TGTGCCACCAGCAGGACGGCACAGGGCTATACAGAGACCCAGTACTTC. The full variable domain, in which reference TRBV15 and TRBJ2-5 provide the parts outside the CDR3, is DAMVIQNPRYQVTQFGKPVTLSCSQTLNHNVMYWYQQKSSQAPKLLFHYYDKDFNNEADTPDNFQSRRPNTSFCFLDIRSPGLGDTAMYLCATSRTAQGYTETQYFGPGTRLLVL.

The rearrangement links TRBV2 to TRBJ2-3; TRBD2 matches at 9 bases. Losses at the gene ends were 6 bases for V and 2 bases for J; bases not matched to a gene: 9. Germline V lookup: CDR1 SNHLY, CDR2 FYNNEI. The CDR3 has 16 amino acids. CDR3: CASRGSGTSNTDTQYF. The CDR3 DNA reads TGTGCCAGCAGGGGATCCGGGACTAGCAACACAGATACGCAGTATTTT.

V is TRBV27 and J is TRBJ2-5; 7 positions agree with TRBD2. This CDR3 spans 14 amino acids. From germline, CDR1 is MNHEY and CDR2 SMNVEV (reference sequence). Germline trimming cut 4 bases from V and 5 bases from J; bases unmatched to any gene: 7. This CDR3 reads CASSSGPGRETQYF. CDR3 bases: TGTGCCAGCAGTTCAGGCCCCGGGAGGGAGACCCAGTACTTC.